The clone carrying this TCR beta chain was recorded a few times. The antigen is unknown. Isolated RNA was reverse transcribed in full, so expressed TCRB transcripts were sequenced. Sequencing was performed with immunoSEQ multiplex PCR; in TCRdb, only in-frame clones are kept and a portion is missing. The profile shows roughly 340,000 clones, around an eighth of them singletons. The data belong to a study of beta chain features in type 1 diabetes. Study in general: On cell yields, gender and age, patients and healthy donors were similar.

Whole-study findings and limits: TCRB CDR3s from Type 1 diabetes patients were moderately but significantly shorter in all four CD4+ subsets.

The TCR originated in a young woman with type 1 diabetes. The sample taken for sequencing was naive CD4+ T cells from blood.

CDR3 region: CASSSGFYEQYF. Here the CDR3 DNA reads TGTGCCAGCAGTTCAGGGTTCTACGAGCAGTACTTC. The chain is built from TRBV6-6 and TRBJ2-7; D might be TRBD1 (5 bases). V lost 4 bases and J 3 bases, leaving 7 bases between the germline ends. This CDR3 spans 12 amino acids. Germline loops: CDR1 MNHNY, CDR2 SVGAGI (reference sequence).